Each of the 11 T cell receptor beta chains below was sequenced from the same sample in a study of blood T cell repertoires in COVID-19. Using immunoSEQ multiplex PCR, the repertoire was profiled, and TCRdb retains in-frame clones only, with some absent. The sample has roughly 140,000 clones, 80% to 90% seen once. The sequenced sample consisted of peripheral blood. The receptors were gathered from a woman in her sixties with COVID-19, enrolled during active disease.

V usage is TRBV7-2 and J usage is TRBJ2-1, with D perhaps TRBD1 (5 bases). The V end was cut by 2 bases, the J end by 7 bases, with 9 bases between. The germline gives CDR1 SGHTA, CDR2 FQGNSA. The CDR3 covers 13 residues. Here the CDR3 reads CASSLPTVNEQFF. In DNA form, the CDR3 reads TGTGCCAGCAGCTTACCGACAGTGAATGAGCAGTTCTTC.

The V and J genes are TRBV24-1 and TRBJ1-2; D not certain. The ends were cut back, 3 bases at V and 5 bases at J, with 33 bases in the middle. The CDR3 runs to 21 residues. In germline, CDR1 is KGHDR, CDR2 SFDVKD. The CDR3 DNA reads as TGTGCCACCAGTGATGCCCCGGGGTTCGGGAGGGAGTTCGAAAGCCGTTATGGCTACACCTTC. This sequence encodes CATSDAPGFGREFESRYGYTF.

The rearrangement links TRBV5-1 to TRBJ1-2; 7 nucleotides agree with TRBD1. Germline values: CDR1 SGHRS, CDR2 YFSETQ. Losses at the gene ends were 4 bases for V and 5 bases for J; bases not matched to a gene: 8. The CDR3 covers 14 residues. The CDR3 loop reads CASSPAGTDYGYTF. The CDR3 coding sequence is TGCGCCAGCAGCCCGGCCGGGACAGATTATGGCTACACCTTC. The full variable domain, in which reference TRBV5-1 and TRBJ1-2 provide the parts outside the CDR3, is KAGVTQTPRYLIKTRGQQVTLSCSPISGHRSVSWYQQTPGQGLQFLFEYFSETQRNKGNFPGRFSGRQFSNSRSEMNVSTLELGDSALYLCASSPAGTDYGYTFGSGTRLTVV.

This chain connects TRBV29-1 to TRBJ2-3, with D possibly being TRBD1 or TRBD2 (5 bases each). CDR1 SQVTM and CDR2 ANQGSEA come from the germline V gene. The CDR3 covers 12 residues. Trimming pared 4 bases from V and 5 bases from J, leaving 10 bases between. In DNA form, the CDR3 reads TGCAGCGTTGGAGAGGGGAGAGATACGCAGTATTTT. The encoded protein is CSVGEGRDTQYF.

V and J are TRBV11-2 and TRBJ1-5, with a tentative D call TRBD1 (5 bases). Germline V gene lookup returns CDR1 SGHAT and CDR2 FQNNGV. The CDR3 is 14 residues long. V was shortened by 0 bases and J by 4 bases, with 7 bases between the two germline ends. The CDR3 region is CASSLEGGNQPQHF. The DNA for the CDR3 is TGTGCCAGCAGCTTAGAGGGGGGGAATCAGCCCCAGCATTTT.

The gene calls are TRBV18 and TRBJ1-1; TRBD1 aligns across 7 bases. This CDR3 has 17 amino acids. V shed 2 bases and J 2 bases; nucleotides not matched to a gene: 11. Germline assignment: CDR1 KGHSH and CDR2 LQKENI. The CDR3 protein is CASSPFRGTALNTEAFF. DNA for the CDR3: TGTGCCAGCTCACCATTTCGTGGGACAGCCTTAAACACTGAAGCTTTCTTT.

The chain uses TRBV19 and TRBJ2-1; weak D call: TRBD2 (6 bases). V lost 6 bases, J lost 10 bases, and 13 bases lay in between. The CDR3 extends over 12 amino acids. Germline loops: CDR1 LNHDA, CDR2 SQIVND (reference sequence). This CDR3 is CASRSPLAEQFF. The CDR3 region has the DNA TGTGCCAGTAGGTCCCCTCTAGCGGAGCAGTTCTTC.

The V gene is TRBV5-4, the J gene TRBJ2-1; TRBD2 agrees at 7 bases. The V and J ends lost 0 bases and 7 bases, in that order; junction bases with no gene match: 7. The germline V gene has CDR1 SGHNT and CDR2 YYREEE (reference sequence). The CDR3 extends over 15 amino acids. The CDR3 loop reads CASSLESQGGNEQFF. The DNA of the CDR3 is TGTGCCAGCAGCTTGGAATCGCAGGGAGGGAATGAGCAGTTCTTC.

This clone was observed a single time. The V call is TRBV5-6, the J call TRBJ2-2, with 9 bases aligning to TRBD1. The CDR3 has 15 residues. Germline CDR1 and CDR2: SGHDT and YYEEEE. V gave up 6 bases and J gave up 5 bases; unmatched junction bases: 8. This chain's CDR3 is CASNLRDRETGELFF. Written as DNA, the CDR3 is TGTGCCAGCAATCTTCGGGACAGGGAGACCGGGGAGCTGTTTTTT.

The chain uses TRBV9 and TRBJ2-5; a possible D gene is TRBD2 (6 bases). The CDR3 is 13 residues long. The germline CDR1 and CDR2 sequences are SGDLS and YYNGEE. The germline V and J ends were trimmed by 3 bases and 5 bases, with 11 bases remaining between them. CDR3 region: CASSGGTSETQYF. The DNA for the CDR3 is TGTGCCAGCAGCGGCGGGACCAGCGAGACCCAGTACTTC.

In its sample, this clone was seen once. This CDR3 is CASRRTGGHQPQHF. The CDR3 nucleotides are TGTGCCAGCAGGCGCACGGGGGGACATCAGCCCCAGCATTTT. The rearrangement joins TRBV27 to TRBJ1-5; TRBD1 is a possible D gene (5 bases). CDR1 is MNHEY, CDR2 SMNVEV, per germline (reference sequence). There are 14 residues in the CDR3. V was trimmed by 6 bases and J by 5 bases, leaving 14 bases between them.